This T cell receptor beta chain is drawn from a study of graft-versus-host responses after intestinal transplantation. This clone was recorded only once. The trim removed 6 bases at V and 0 bases at J, leaving 7 bases unmatched. The CDR3 spans 17 residues. The germline V gene has CDR1 MNHEY and CDR2 SMNVEV (reference sequence). Researchers processed graft tissue to release intraepithelial and lamina propria lymphocytes. Generated by immunoSEQ multiplex PCR, the TCRdb table keeps only in-frame clones and is missing some. The profile covers 13,000 to 15,000 clones, with 77% appearing a single time and 3% to 4.5% taken by the ten largest.

The chain couples TRBV27 to TRBJ1-5, with 11 nucleotides matching TRBD1. Sequenced here: ileum tissue, sampled 26 to 27 days after intestinal transplant. The sequence came from a human patient who received an intestinal transplant, so some T cells may come from the graft donor. CDR3 sequence reads: CASSPGTGGSSNQPQHF. In DNA form, the CDR3 reads TGTGCCAGCAGCCCCGGGACAGGGGGGTCTAGCAATCAGCCCCAGCATTTT.